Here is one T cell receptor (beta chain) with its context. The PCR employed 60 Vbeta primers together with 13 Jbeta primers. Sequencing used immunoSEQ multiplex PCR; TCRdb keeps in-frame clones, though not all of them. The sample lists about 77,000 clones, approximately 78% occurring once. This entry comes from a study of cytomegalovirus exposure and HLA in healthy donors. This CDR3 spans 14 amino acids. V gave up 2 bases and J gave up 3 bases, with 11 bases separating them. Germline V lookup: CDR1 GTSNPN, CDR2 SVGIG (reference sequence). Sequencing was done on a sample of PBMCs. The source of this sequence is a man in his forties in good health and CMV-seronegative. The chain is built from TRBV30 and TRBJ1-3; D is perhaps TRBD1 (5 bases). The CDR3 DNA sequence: TGTGCCTGGAGTACCGGCAGGGTTGGAAACACCATATATTTT. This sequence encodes CAWSTGRVGNTIYF.